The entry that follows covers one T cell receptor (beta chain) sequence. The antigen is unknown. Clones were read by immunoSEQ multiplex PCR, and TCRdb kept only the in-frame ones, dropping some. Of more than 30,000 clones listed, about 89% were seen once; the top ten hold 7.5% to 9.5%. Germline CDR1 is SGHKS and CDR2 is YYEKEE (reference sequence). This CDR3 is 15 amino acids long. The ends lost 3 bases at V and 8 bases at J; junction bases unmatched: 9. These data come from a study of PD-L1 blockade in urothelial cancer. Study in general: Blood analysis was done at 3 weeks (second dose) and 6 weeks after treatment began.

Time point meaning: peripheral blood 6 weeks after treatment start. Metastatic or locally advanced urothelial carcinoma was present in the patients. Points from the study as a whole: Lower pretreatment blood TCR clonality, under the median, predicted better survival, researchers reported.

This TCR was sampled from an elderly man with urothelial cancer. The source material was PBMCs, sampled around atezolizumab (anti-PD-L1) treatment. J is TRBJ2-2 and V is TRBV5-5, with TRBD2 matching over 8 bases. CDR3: CASSSLREGTGELFF. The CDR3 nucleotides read TGTGCCAGCAGCTCTCTACGGGAGGGTACGGGGGAGCTGTTTTTT.